This T cell receptor beta chain was sequenced for a study of T cell responses to AZD1222 COVID-19 vaccine (dated by TCRdb to the early 2020s). With respect to the entire study: AZD1222 recipients with second doses at about 4 weeks or about 12 weeks were pooled, because spike-specific TCR depth and breadth did not differ between schedules. TCR sequencing was performed for 233 trial participants, of whom about 200 were given two doses of AZD1222 and 26 were given two doses of MenACWY control vaccine. Enrollment into the trials was organized by age into subgroups of 18-55, 56-69 and 70-plus years, and those subgroups contained roughly 150, 30 and 60 TCR-sequenced participants, respectively.

The CDR3 regions of human TCRbeta chains were subjected to immunosequencing. As for the original processing: Repertoire TCRs were checked for matches against a reference library of SARS-CoV-2-specific TCRs that had been generated using the MIRA antigen-specificity platform. Breadth meant the fraction of unique TCRs that were SARS-CoV-2-associated, whereas depth meant the fraction of total T cells that were SARS-CoV-2-associated. Using the MIRA data, each spike-specific TCR was mapped to the spike region that the TCR reacts to and placed in a CD4 or CD8 class. Log10-transformed breadth and depth values were compared by one-way ANOVA with Sidak's multiple comparisons tests. What TCRdb holds here is the immuneACCESS table cut down to in-frame rearrangements. Part of the clones is not present; checked against another copy, under half of the missing clones reflect an unresolved V gene, and the others are unexplained. The D gene and trimming were derived from the DNA, and the V and J assignments and clone size from that table. The sample table lists more than 90,000 clones, about 90% of them with a count of one. Together, the top ten hold approximately 17% of the sample.

General conclusions and limits of the study: Vaccine-associated CD4 TCRs spanned the whole spike protein, with dominant responses in regions 160-218 and 743-854. The 56-69-year group was small, and its depth increase did not reach significance, likely because of low power. Conclusions about previously exposed vaccinees are limited because only five to seven AZD1222 recipients were SARS-CoV-2 seropositive at baseline. After two AZD1222 doses, both the breadth and the depth of spike-specific TCRs were significantly higher than at day 0 and than in MenACWY recipients. Because no day 14 peak-response samples were available, the repertoires could be characterized only after the peak T cell response. Reportedly, close to half of the unique spike-specific TCRs recognized epitopes lying outside the regions that are mutated in the B.1.351 and B.1.1.7 variants. Participants were mostly white British, with more females than males. The authors suggested clonal diversity may have been underestimated.

CDR1 is given as MNHEY and CDR2 as SMNVEV, both from the germline V gene (reference sequence). Trimming removed 7 bases from V and 0 bases from J, leaving 25 bases between the germline ends. The CDR3 has 20 amino acids, counting the end cysteine and phenylalanine. The DNA shown is the 60-base CDR3, in frame from base 1. A note on this clone: Its antigen is currently not known. Within one base of it there is no much larger clone, and no base qualities were kept.

The time point label of this sample denotes: baseline before first vaccination. Vaccinee samples were obtained from the UK trials COV001 and COV002, which included a single-blind randomized controlled phase 2/3 trial of AZD1222 (ChAdOx1 nCoV-19) in healthy adults. Trial participant PBMC samples were collected at day 0 and day 28 after the second dose for TCRbeta chain sequencing. This clonotype originated in an adult in good health. The chain was built from TRBV27 and TRBJ1-6; there is no confident call for the D gene. Sequencing was performed on peripheral blood, taken on day 0 of AZD1222 vaccination. The CDR3 loop reads CASTQRHSWVGSSYNSPLHF. The DNA sequence reads TGTGCCAGCACCCAACGGCACTCCTGGGTTGGGAGCTCCTATAATTCACCCCTCCACTTT.